The T cell receptor beta chain described here comes from a study of blood T cells in healthy people across ages. Researchers report isolating at least 6.5 million PBMCs per sample. It was with a sample-barcoded 5' primer and a J-beta primer mix that a second PCR of roughly 7 to 12 cycles was run. TCRdb passed the 5' RACE reads through MiXCR, listing each CDR3 protein once. The sample includes around 1,700,000 distinct CDR3 sequences, roughly 28% of them seen just once. Trimming stripped 7 bases from V and 4 bases from J, with 16 bases between. This CDR3 region has 13 residues. Germline V gene lookup returns CDR1 SQVTM and CDR2 ANQGSEA.

This clonotype was obtained from a young woman in good health. Sample: blood. The rearrangement uses TRBV29-1 and TRBJ1-1; D may be TRBD1 (6 bases). The CDR3 reads CSAQGGVSTEAFF. The CDR3 region has the DNA TGCAGCGCCCAAGGGGGTGTAAGCACTGAAGCTTTCTTT. The whole variable domain, filled in from reference TRBV29-1 and TRBJ1-1, reads SAVISQKPSRDICQRGTSLTIQCQVDSQVTMMFWYRQQPGQSLTLIATANQGSEATYESGFVIDKFPISRPNLTFSTLTVSNMSPEDSSIYLCSAQGGVSTEAFFGQGTRLTVV.